This T cell receptor (beta chain) originates from a study of CD8 T cells in Susac syndrome. Random hexamers were used to reverse transcribe roughly 0.45 to 1 ug of RNA. One entry per CDR3 protein, called by TCRdb with MiXCR from the immunoSEQ multiplex PCR reads. The table shows approximately 150,000 distinct CDR3 sequences, with roughly 95% occurring only once. V was pared by 5 bases and J by 3 bases, with 5 bases of the junction left unmatched. This CDR3 region has 14 residues. The chain employs TRBV12-3 or TRBV12-4 and TRBJ2-5; 8 nucleotides agree with TRBD1. The clonotype originates from a human donor with multiple sclerosis. Sequences were obtained from CD4+ T cells from PBMCs. CDR3 region: CASSKGQAKETQYF. CDR3 sequence (DNA): TGTGCCAGCAGTAAGGGACAGGCCAAAGAGACCCAGTACTTC.